Shown below are 13 T cell receptor beta chains from a single sample sequenced in a study of blood T cell repertoires in COVID-19. Assay: immunoSEQ multiplex PCR; the TCRdb copy retains only in-frame clones and omits some. The table shows 88,000 or so clones, with less than 90% occurring only once. Sample: peripheral blood. Every receptor here comes from a man in his sixties with acute or convalescent COVID-19.

V usage is TRBV10-2 and J usage is TRBJ2-3; a possible D gene is TRBD1 (5 bases). The germline V gene has CDR1 WSHSY and CDR2 SAAADI. The CDR3 is 15 residues long. Trimming pared 1 base from V and 2 bases from J, leaving 10 bases between. The CDR3 spells CASSEWTRITDTQYF. The CDR3 DNA reads as TGCGCCAGCAGTGAGTGGACAAGGATCACAGATACGCAGTATTTT.

The chain employs TRBV11-3 and TRBJ2-2; 7 nucleotides match TRBD1. Germline V gene lookup returns CDR1 SGHNT and CDR2 YENEEA. This CDR3 has 18 amino acids. Germline trimming cut 5 bases from V and 0 bases from J; bases unmatched to any gene: 12. CDR3 DNA: TGTGCCAGCAGCACCGGGACAGCTAAGTTCGCGAACACCGGGGAGCTGTTTTTT. Its protein product is CASSTGTAKFANTGELFF.

The chain is built from TRBV2 and TRBJ2-5; 7 nucleotides line up with TRBD2. This CDR3 has 16 amino acids. CDR1 is SNHLY, CDR2 FYNNEI, per germline. With 8 bases clipped from V and 2 bases from J, the junction kept 14 bases outside the gene matches. The CDR3 DNA follows: TGTGCCAGCGGCAAAGGGCGGGGGATAGGTCAAGAGACCCAGTACTTC. It specifies CASGKGRGIGQETQYF.

The genes are TRBV10-3 and TRBJ1-1; 9 bases agree with TRBD1. The CDR3 sequence is 16 residues long. V dropped 4 bases and J dropped 3; count of bases not matched to a gene: 9. CDR1 is ENHRY and CDR2 is SYGVKD in the germline V gene. For the CDR3, the DNA is TGTGCCATCAGTGTGACCGGGACAGGGTCGTACACTGAAGCTTTCTTT. It codes for CAISVTGTGSYTEAFF.

This clone was detected once. The rearrangement uses TRBV6-5 and TRBJ1-2, with 9 bases that match TRBD1. The CDR3 is 13 residues long. The V segment lost 7 bases and the J segment 4 bases; nucleotides outside the gene matches: 4. Looked up from germline, CDR1 is MNHEY and CDR2 is SVGAGI. The DNA for the CDR3 is TGTGCCAGCATAGAACAGGGGGCCTATGGCTACACCTTC. Amino acid sequence: CASIEQGAYGYTF.

The J gene is TRBJ1-5, the V gene TRBV30; 7 bases map to TRBD1. V shed 5 bases and J 7 bases; nucleotides not matched to a gene: 5. CDR1 is GTSNPN and CDR2 is SVGIG in the germline V gene (reference sequence). CDR3 length: 12 residues. The CDR3 loop reads CAWETGNQPQHF. In nucleotides, the CDR3 is TGTGCCTGGGAGACAGGGAACCAGCCCCAGCATTTT.

CDR3: CASSERAGSAYGYTF. CDR3 sequence (DNA): TGTGCCAGCAGTGAAAGGGCAGGGTCTGCCTATGGCTACACCTTC. The rearrangement joins TRBV2 to TRBJ1-2, with TRBD1 as a possible D gene (5 bases). The CDR3 loop spans 15 amino acids. The V gene's germline CDR1 is SNHLY and CDR2 FYNNEI. Trimming cost V 2 bases and J 4 bases, with 14 bases left between them.

J is TRBJ2-1 and V is TRBV7-9; possibly TRBD1 for D (6 bases). CDR1 is SEHNR and CDR2 is FQNEAQ in the germline V gene (reference sequence). Trimming took off 4 bases at V and 5 bases at J, with 15 bases between the two ends. This CDR3 contains 15 residues. CDR3 nucleotides: TGTGCCAGCAGCTCACACAGGGTGCCCGACAATGAGCAGTTCTTC. Translated: CASSSHRVPDNEQFF.

The V and J genes are TRBV12-5 and TRBJ2-3; D perhaps matches TRBD2 (6 bases). The V gene lost 3 bases and the J gene lost 5 bases, with 15 bases spanning the gap. The CDR3 loop spans 15 amino acids. The germline V gene encodes CDR1 LGHNT and CDR2 FRNRAP. This chain's CDR3 is CASGFPGTSVDTQYF. In DNA, the CDR3 is TGTGCTAGTGGTTTCCCCGGGACTTCAGTAGATACGCAGTATTTT.

This clone has more than one count but fewer than ten. The chain couples TRBV11-2 to TRBJ2-5, with TRBD2 matching over 7 bases. The V gene end was trimmed by 5 bases and the J gene end by 3 bases; junction bases not matched to a gene: 12. The germline CDR1 and CDR2 sequences are SGHAT and FQNNGV. The length of the CDR3 is 16 residues. The CDR3 region has the DNA TGTGCCAGCAGCCCACACCAGCGGGGATATAAAGAGACCCAGTACTTC. Encoded protein: CASSPHQRGYKETQYF.

The V call is TRBV12-5, the J call TRBJ1-1, with a weak D call TRBD1 (5 bases). Per germline, CDR1 LGHNT and CDR2 FRNRAP. The V and J ends lost 6 bases and 11 bases respectively, with 22 bases between them. The CDR3 is 14 residues long. The CDR3 loop is CASGRSPGGALAFF. CDR3 sequence (DNA): TGTGCTAGTGGCCGGAGCCCGGGGGGAGCATTGGCTTTCTTT.

The rearrangement joins TRBV9 to TRBJ1-1; D is possibly TRBD1 (5 bases). Germline V gene lookup returns CDR1 SGDLS and CDR2 YYNGEE. V lost 0 bases and J lost 6, with 18 bases in between. The CDR3 covers 16 residues. The CDR3 nucleotides read TGTGCCAGCAGCGTAGCTCAGGGCTGGGAACAATCTGAAGCTTTCTTT. This translates into CASSVAQGWEQSEAFF.

J is TRBJ2-5 and V is TRBV19; possible D gene TRBD2, 7 bases. V was clipped by 1 base and J by 7 bases, with 13 bases between them. CDR3 length equals 14 residues. From germline, CDR1 is LNHDA and CDR2 SQIVND (reference sequence). CDR3 protein: CASSIVAGEGTQYF. The CDR3 DNA reads TGTGCCAGTAGTATAGTGGCAGGGGAGGGGACCCAGTACTTC.